These 12 T cell receptor beta chains were all obtained from the same sample, sequenced in a study of cytomegalovirus exposure and HLA in healthy donors. The PCR made use of 60 Vbeta and 13 Jbeta primers. TCRdb's copy holds only in-frame clones and misses some; the assay was immunoSEQ multiplex PCR. The repertoire holds more than 140,000 clones, roughly 73% seen once, with roughly 1.6% in the top ten. The sequenced sample consisted of PBMCs. The receptors were sampled from a female donor in good health and CMV-seronegative.

V is TRBV28 and J is TRBJ2-7; 13 nucleotides match TRBD2. The germline CDR1 and CDR2 sequences are MDHEN and SYDVKM. This CDR3 has 19 residues. Trimming at V came to 7 bases and at J to 8 bases, leaving 23 bases not matched to a gene. Written as DNA, the CDR3 is TGTGCCAGCATCCAGGTGGGACTAGCGGGACCGACCCCCCCCCTTCAGCAGTACTTC. Its translation: CASIQVGLAGPTPPLQQYF.

The chain recombines TRBV27 with TRBJ2-7; the match to TRBD2 covers 14 bases. Germline V lookup: CDR1 MNHEY, CDR2 SMNVEV (reference sequence). V lost 0 bases and J lost 3; bases outside the gene matches: 10. The CDR3 spans 19 residues. CDR3 coding DNA: TGTGCCAGCAGTTTATCCGGGACTAGCGGGAGTTCTTTTATCTACGAGCAGTACTTC. Translated, it gives CASSLSGTSGSSFIYEQYF.

The chain carries TRBV28 and TRBJ2-7, with D perhaps TRBD1 (5 bases). The V and J ends lost 4 bases and 6 bases respectively, with 10 bases between them. Germline V lookup: CDR1 MDHEN, CDR2 SYDVKM. The CDR3 totals 12 residues. CDR3 region: CASSSSGPEQYF. In nucleotides, the CDR3 is TGTGCCAGCAGTTCATCAGGGCCCGAGCAGTACTTC.

The rearrangement uses TRBV6-6 and TRBJ2-7; D is unresolved. V was shortened by 4 bases and J by 3 bases, with 16 bases between the two germline ends. The CDR3 extends over 15 amino acids. Looked up from germline, CDR1 is MNHNY and CDR2 is SVGAGI (reference sequence). The CDR3 coding sequence is TGTGCCAGCAGTTTGTGGGCCCTGCTCGGCTACGAGCAGTACTTC. This codes for CASSLWALLGYEQYF.

The chain joins TRBV9 to TRBJ1-2; D is possibly TRBD1 (5 bases). Germline V gene sequence: CDR1 SGDLS, CDR2 YYNGEE. The CDR3 is 15 residues long. The V and J ends lost 2 bases and 7 bases respectively, with 18 bases between them. The CDR3 DNA sequence: TGTGCCAGCAGCGTCGAGGGTCCAGGGCGGGGTGGCTACACCTTC. This sequence encodes CASSVEGPGRGGYTF.

J is TRBJ2-1 and V is TRBV7-9; 12 bases line up with TRBD2. The CDR3 sequence is 17 residues long. J gave up 4 bases and V 6 bases, and 10 bases lay outside the gene matches. The germline gives CDR1 SEHNR, CDR2 FQNEAQ (reference sequence). The CDR3 sequence: CASSFLRLAGEYNEQFF. The CDR3 DNA is TGTGCCAGCAGTTTCCTTCGACTAGCGGGAGAATACAATGAGCAGTTCTTC.

This clone appeared a few times. The genes are TRBV19 and TRBJ1-5, with a possible D match to TRBD1 (5 bases). CDR1 is LNHDA and CDR2 is SQIVND in the germline V gene (reference sequence). The CDR3 has 15 residues. V was cut by 3 bases and J by 1 base, with 10 bases left in between. CDR3 DNA sequence: TGTGCCAGTAGTATTCGTCAGGGAAGCAATCAGCCCCAGCATTTT. It yields the protein CASSIRQGSNQPQHF.

The chain combines TRBV19 with TRBJ1-4, with 9 nucleotides matching TRBD1. Trimming took 4 bases from V and 0 from J; bases not matched to a gene: 0. CDR3 length equals 15 residues. Germline V CDR1 and CDR2: LNHDA, SQIVND (reference sequence). The CDR3 loop is CASSRDRATNEKLFF. For the CDR3, the DNA is TGTGCCAGTAGTAGGGACAGGGCAACTAATGAAAAACTGTTTTTT.

This chain links TRBV6-5 with TRBJ2-5; 9 bases fit TRBD1. The J call is in doubt because the DNA end fits TRBJ2-7 better. Germline loops: CDR1 MNHEY, CDR2 SVGAGI. This CDR3 spans 14 amino acids. CDR3 region: CASAPTGGSYEQYF. CDR3 DNA: TGTGCCAGTGCCCCGACAGGGGGCTCCTACGAGCAGTACTTC.

This rearrangement joins TRBV6-6 to TRBJ1-1; D remains unclear. Germline V gene sequence: CDR1 MNHNY, CDR2 SVGAGI (reference sequence). V gave up 0 bases and J gave up 0 bases, with 8 bases separating them. This CDR3 is 15 amino acids long. For the CDR3, the DNA is TGTGCCAGCAGTTACTCGAGGGTTATGAACACTGAAGCTTTCTTT. It codes for CASSYSRVMNTEAFF.

The V call is TRBV2, the J call TRBJ1-2; 7 bases line up with TRBD1. The CDR3 has 15 amino acids. Germline V gene data show CDR1 as SNHLY and CDR2 as FYNNEI. Trimming at V came to 1 base and at J to 4 bases, leaving 6 bases not matched to a gene. The CDR3 spells CASSEGGGAGYGYTF. The CDR3 nucleotides read TGTGCCAGCAGTGAAGGAGGGGGCGCTGGCTATGGCTACACCTTC.

This clone showed up just a few times. V and J are TRBV6-5 and TRBJ1-2; no clear D. The V and J ends lost 8 bases and 3 bases respectively, with 10 bases between them. The CDR3 has 12 amino acids. The germline V gene encodes CDR1 MNHEY and CDR2 SVGAGI. The CDR3 loop reads CASHSPDYGYTF. CDR3 DNA: TGTGCCAGCCATAGCCCGGACTATGGCTACACCTTC.